Listed below are T cell receptor beta chains from one sample, sequenced in a study of T cell responses to AZD1222 COVID-19 vaccine. Measured with immunoSEQ multiplex PCR; TCRdb has only the in-frame clones, and not every one. In the table there are 150,000 to 200,000 clones, roughly 92% of which are singletons. The source material was peripheral blood, sampled on day 0 of AZD1222 vaccination. The receptors originated from an adult in good health. Both conserved end residues are part of each CDR3. D genes are given only for firm matches. Where a row states a size, it is once, few, many or the class of an expanded clone; other rows omit it.

TRBV29-1	TRBD1	TRBJ1-1	-	TGCAGCGTTGCCCGACAGGGGGCGTACACTGAAGCTTTCTTT	CSVARQGAYTEAFF
TRBV19	TRBD2	TRBJ2-1	-	TGTGCCAGTAGTCCCGACCGGACTAGCAGCTACAATGAGCAGTTCTTC	CASSPDRTSSYNEQFF
TRBV12-3/TRBV12-4	TRBD2	TRBJ2-5	-	TGTGCCTCCAGACTAGCGGGAGTTGAGACCCAGTACTTC	CASRLAGVETQYF
TRBV7-9	-	TRBJ2-1	-	TGTGCCCCCGGGGCGCCCCAGGGGAATGAGCAGTTCTTC	CAPGAPQGNEQFF
TRBV12-3/TRBV12-4	-	TRBJ2-1	-	TGTGCCAGCAGTTCTGACAGCTACAATGAGCAGTTCTTC	CASSSDSYNEQFF
TRBV15	TRBD1	TRBJ2-1	-	TGTGCCACCAGCAGGGACAGGAACAATGAGCAGTTCTTC	CATSRDRNNEQFF
TRBV4-1	TRBD1	TRBJ1-3	-	TGCGCCAGCTCGGGGGGACAGGCGGCGAACTCTGGAAACACCATATATTTT	CASSGGQAANSGNTIYF
TRBV27	TRBD2	TRBJ2-1	-	TGTGCCAGCAGTTTCGAGACTAGCGGGACATATGAGCAGTTCTTC	CASSFETSGTYEQFF
TRBV19	-	TRBJ1-1	-	TGTGCCAGTAGTATCGGGGGTCCCACTGAAGCTTTCTTT	CASSIGGPTEAFF
TRBV14	-	TRBJ2-7	few	TGTGCCAGCAGCCAAGAGGAGAGTGGGGAGCAGTACTTC	CASSQEESGEQYF
TRBV6-5	-	TRBJ1-1	-	TGTGCCAGCCTCCAGGGAGGGGAGAACACTGAAGCTTTCTTT	CASLQGGENTEAFF
TRBV19	TRBD2	TRBJ2-5	-	TGTGCCAGTAGTAGGTCTAGCGGCCAAGAGACCCAGTACTTC	CASSRSSGQETQYF
TRBV2	-	TRBJ1-3	-	TGTGCCAGCAGTGGCCGTGCATCTGGAAACACCATATATTTT	CASSGRASGNTIYF
TRBV3-1/TRBV3-2	TRBD2	TRBJ2-1	-	TGTGCCAGCAGCCAACCCGCGGCGCTAGCGGGGGCGTCTGGTGAGCAGTTCTTC	CASSQPAALAGASGEQFF
TRBV11-2	-	TRBJ2-1	-	TGTGCCAGCAGCTTAGTCGATGAGCAGTTCTTC	CASSLVDEQFF
TRBV5-1	TRBD2	TRBJ2-7	once	TGCGCCAGCAGACCACCGGGACTAGCATCCGAGCAGTACTTC	CASRPPGLASEQYF
TRBV18	TRBD1	TRBJ1-1	-	TGTGCCAGCTCACCTACCCAGGGGGGAGTCAAGAACACTGAAGCTTTCTTT	CASSPTQGGVKNTEAFF
TRBV6-5	TRBD1	TRBJ1-1	-	TGTGCCAGCAGTCCACAGGGGGACCCGAACACTGAAGCTTTCTTT	CASSPQGDPNTEAFF
TRBV6-5	TRBD2	TRBJ2-2	-	TGTGCCAGCAGTTACTCGGAGCGGGAGTCGACCGGGGAGCTGTTTTTT	CASSYSERESTGELFF
TRBV2	TRBD1	TRBJ2-7	-	TGTGCCAGCAAGGGGTTCGAACAGGGGGCGCTGTACGAGCAGTACTTC	CASKGFEQGALYEQYF
TRBV29-1	TRBD1	TRBJ1-5	-	TGCAGCGTTCTTACCGGGACAGGGGGCGGGCAGCCCCAGCATTTT	CSVLTGTGGGQPQHF
TRBV30	-	TRBJ2-3	-	TGTGCCTGGAGTCGAGACAGTCACACAGATACGCAGTATTTT	CAWSRDSHTDTQYF
TRBV5-4	TRBD2	TRBJ2-3	-	TGTGCCAGCAGCCCTGACGGCGGGAGGGTAGATACGCAGTATTTT	CASSPDGGRVDTQYF
TRBV23-1	-	TRBJ2-1	-	TGCGCCAGCAGTCAATCGAATGGTTCTAGGTACAATGAGCAGTTCTTC	CASSQSNGSRYNEQFF
TRBV27	TRBD2	TRBJ2-2	-	TGTGCCAGCAGTGGACTAGCGGGAGCTATGGACACCGGGGAGCTGTTTTTT	CASSGLAGAMDTGELFF
TRBV6-6	-	TRBJ1-1	once	TGTGCCATCCGGGGGGGCTACGGGGCTGAAGCTTTCTTT	CAIRGGYGAEAFF
TRBV19	-	TRBJ1-1	-	TGTGCCAGTACCCCGGGGGTGGTTGGAGCTTTCTTT	CASTPGVVGAFF
TRBV5-1	TRBD1	TRBJ1-4	once	TGCGCCAGCAGCTTGTGGGGGACAGGAGGCGAAAAACTGTTTTTT	CASSLWGTGGEKLFF
TRBV11-1	TRBD2	TRBJ2-3	once	TGTGCCAGCAGCTTTAGCGGGATCTTAGATACGCAGTATTTT	CASSFSGILDTQYF
TRBV28	-	TRBJ2-2	-	TGTGCCAGCAGGGCGCGGGGTAGGGTGGTCGGGGAGCTGTTTTTT	CASRARGRVVGELFF
TRBV28	-	TRBJ1-2	once	TGTGCCAGCAGCCCAGACAGGAACTATGGCTACACCTTC	CASSPDRNYGYTF
TRBV11-2	-	TRBJ2-7	-	TGTGCCAGCAGCTTCCCTAACGAGCAGTACTTC	CASSFPNEQYF
TRBV6-2/TRBV6-3	-	TRBJ2-1	many	TGTGCCAGCAGCTCCACGGCCCTTCTCCATGAGCAGTTCTTC	CASSSTALLHEQFF
TRBV30	TRBD1	TRBJ1-2	-	TGTGCCGGAACAGGGGGGCCGGAGGGCTACACCTTC	CAGTGGPEGYTF
TRBV5-1	-	TRBJ2-7	-	TGCGCCTCAGCTCTCTTTGCGGACTCCTACGAGCAGTACTTC	CASALFADSYEQYF
TRBV11-3	-	TRBJ1-1	-	TGTGCCAGCAGCTCCGGCCCCGAAGCTCCTGAAGCTTTCTTT	CASSSGPEAPEAFF